The subject of this entry is one T cell receptor beta chain. CDR3 length: 18 residues. Germline V CDR1 and CDR2: SGHAT, FQNNGV. The V gene end was trimmed by 3 bases and the J gene end by 0 bases; junction bases not matched to a gene: 11. These data come from a study of blood T cell repertoires in COVID-19. For the study at large: Donors in the United States, Italy and Spain gave samples during acute or convalescent COVID-19. Nucleic acid was either cDNA or gDNA, and it came from T cells, B-cell-depleted T cells, or PBMCs.

Per the authors' pipeline: It was from reference gene primer amplification that nucleated cell counts were estimated. Produced via immunoSEQ multiplex PCR; TCRdb's table is partial and in-frame only. V, J and clone size reflect that table, while D and trimming were determined from the DNA. The repertoire holds 300,000 to 500,000 clones, with over 75% as singletons. This receptor was obtained from a woman younger than 45 with acute COVID-19. The V gene is TRBV11-2, the J gene TRBJ1-3, with 7 bases that match TRBD1. Sequenced: PBMCs or T cells enriched from blood (not recorded which). Here the CDR3 reads CASSFIPGQSFSGNTIYF. DNA for the CDR3: TGTGCCAGCAGCTTCATACCGGGACAGAGCTTCTCTGGAAACACCATATATTTT.